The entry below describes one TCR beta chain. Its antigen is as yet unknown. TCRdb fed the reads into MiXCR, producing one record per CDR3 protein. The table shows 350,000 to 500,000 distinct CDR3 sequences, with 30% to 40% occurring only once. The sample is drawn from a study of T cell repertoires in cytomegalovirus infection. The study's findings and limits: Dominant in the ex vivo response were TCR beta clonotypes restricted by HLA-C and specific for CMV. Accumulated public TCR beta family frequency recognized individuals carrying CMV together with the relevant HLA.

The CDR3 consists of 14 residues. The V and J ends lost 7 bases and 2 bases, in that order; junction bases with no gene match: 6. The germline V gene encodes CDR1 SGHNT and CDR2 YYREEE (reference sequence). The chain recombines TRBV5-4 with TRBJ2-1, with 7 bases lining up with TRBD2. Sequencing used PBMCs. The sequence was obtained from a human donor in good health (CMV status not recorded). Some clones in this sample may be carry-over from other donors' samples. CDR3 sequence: CASGGGGAYNEQFF. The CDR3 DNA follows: TGTGCCAGCGGGGGGGGGGGGGCCTACAATGAGCAGTTCTTC.